This T cell receptor beta chain was retrieved from a study of early T cells in non-severe SARS-CoV-2 infection. Each CDR3 protein gets one entry after TCRdb re-called the 5' RACE reads with MiXCR. Here the sample spans 85,000 to 100,000 distinct CDR3 sequences, roughly 17% being singletons. V was shortened by 0 bases and J by 5 bases, with 18 bases between the two germline ends. This CDR3 is built from 16 residues. Germline V gene lookup returns CDR1 SGHRS and CDR2 YFSETQ. The chain joins TRBV5-1 to TRBJ2-7, with no clear D. The clonotype comes from an adult who was a healthcare worker with PCR-confirmed SARS-CoV-2 infection or an uninfected control (not recorded which). Sequencing was done on a sample of whole blood. The CDR3 bases are TGCGCCAGCAGCTTGGATCGGACCGCGTTAGGACACGAGCAGTACTTC. This codes for CASSLDRTALGHEQYF. Looking up the rest from reference TRBV5-1 and TRBJ2-7 gives the full variable domain: KAGVTQTPRYLIKTRGQQVTLSCSPISGHRSVSWYQQTPGQGLQFLFEYFSETQRNKGNFPGRFSGRQFSNSRSEMNVSTLELGDSALYLCASSLDRTALGHEQYFGPGTRLTVT.